This entry lists 27 T cell receptor beta chains sequenced from one sample in a study of human T cells and chemical hapten exposure. TCRdb fed the RACE reads into MiXCR, producing one record per CDR3 protein. The table records 370,000 or so distinct CDR3 sequences, 4% to 5.5% of them present only once. This sample's time point: patch test 1, 2 weeks after DPC sensitization. Indicated treatment: therapeutic diphenylcyclopropenone sensitization with weekly scalp DPC. The sample was whole blood, taken in connection with sensitization to the hapten diphenylcyclopropenone (DPC). These receptors all stem from a woman between 50 and 59 years old with alopecia areata. Some clones in this sample may be carry-over from other donors' samples.

Ten or more counts support this clonotype. CDR3 residues: CSAWTGADGYTF. The CDR3 DNA is TGCAGCGCCTGGACAGGGGCGGACGGCTACACCTTC. The J gene is TRBJ1-2, the V gene TRBV29-1; 9 bases match TRBD1. J lost 8 bases, V lost 7 bases, and 8 bases had no gene match. There are 12 residues in the CDR3. The germline V gene encodes CDR1 SQVTM and CDR2 ANQGSEA.

This clonotype was observed many times. The CDR3 sequence: CASSVTGASTDTQYF. The CDR3 bases are TGTGCCAGCAGCGTGACAGGAGCTAGCACAGATACGCAGTATTTT. This chain links TRBV9 with TRBJ2-3; TRBD1 might be the D (6 bases). Germline CDR1 is SGDLS and CDR2 is YYNGEE. The V and J ends lost 2 bases and 0 bases respectively, with 10 bases between them. The CDR3 totals 15 residues.

This clonotype was seen only a few times. This chain's CDR3 is CASEDSLDITDTQYF. In DNA, the CDR3 is TGTGCCAGCGAAGACTCACTTGATATCACAGATACGCAGTATTTT. The chain has TRBV2 and TRBJ2-3; D gene unclear. V lost 8 bases and J 2 bases, leaving 17 bases between the germline ends. This CDR3 comprises 15 residues. The germline V gene has CDR1 SNHLY and CDR2 FYNNEI.

This clonotype was counted only a few times. The chain recombines TRBV13 with TRBJ2-3, with TRBD1 identical over 7 bases. CDR1 PRHDT and CDR2 FYEKMQ come from the germline V gene (reference sequence). The CDR3 has 15 amino acids. Losses at the gene ends were 4 bases for V and 2 bases for J; bases not matched to a gene: 6. CDR3: CASSSGTANTDTQYF. DNA of the CDR3: TGTGCCAGCAGCTCTGGGACAGCGAACACAGATACGCAGTATTTT.

As regards this clonotype: Relative to the germline gene, one junction end is altered; a read error may explain this. V and J are TRBV28 and TRBJ2-3, with D uncertain. The CDR3 sequence is 14 residues long. Germline CDR1 is MDHEN and CDR2 is SYDVKM. The CDR3 nucleotides are TGTGCCAGTAGTTTACCCCCCAAGACAGATACGCAGTATTTT. The encoded protein is CASSLPPKTDTQYF.

This clonotype has a count of ten or more. The chain combines TRBV28 with TRBJ2-6; D assignment may be TRBD1 or TRBD2 (5 bases each). V was trimmed by 4 bases and J by 0 bases, leaving 16 bases between them. CDR3 length: 18 residues. Germline CDR1 is MDHEN and CDR2 is SYDVKM. The CDR3 bases are TGTGCCAGCAGTTCCCCGGGGCGGGTTACCTCTGGGGCCAACGTCCTGACTTTC. Amino acids: CASSSPGRVTSGANVLTF. Variable domain in full (rest from reference TRBV28 and TRBJ2-6): DVKVTQSSRYLVKRTGEKVFLECVQDMDHENMFWYRQDPGLGLRLIYFSYDVKMKEKGDIPEGYSVSREKKERFSLILESASTNQTSMYLCASSSPGRVTSGANVLTFGAGSRLTVL.

The J gene is TRBJ2-7, the V gene TRBV5-1; 10 bases fit TRBD1. The CDR3 runs to 14 residues. Germline assignment: CDR1 SGHRS and CDR2 YFSETQ. V gave up 4 bases and J gave up 4 bases; unmatched junction bases: 5. Here the CDR3 reads CASSVDRGRYEQYF. The CDR3 DNA reads as TGCGCCAGCAGCGTCGACAGGGGGCGGTACGAGCAGTACTTC.

This sequence joins TRBV12-2 and TRBJ2-2. TRBV12-2 is described as a pseudogene. The CDR3 length is 18 residues. As DNA, the CDR3 is TGTGCAAGTCGCTTAGCTATGGCTCTCCGACGGGGCACCGGGGAGCTGCTTTTT. It translates to CASRLAMALRRGTGELLF.

Ten or more counts support this clonotype. The chain recombines TRBV7-2 with TRBJ2-2, with 10 bases that match TRBD1. This CDR3 has 15 amino acids. J lost 4 bases, V lost 6 bases, and 5 bases had no gene match. The germline CDR1 and CDR2 sequences are SGHTA and FQGNSA. The DNA for the CDR3 is TGTGCCAGCAGTCCCGGGACAGGGGCCACCGGGGAGCTGTTTTTT. Its protein is CASSPGTGATGELFF.

The chain uses TRBV2 and TRBJ2-3; 11 bases map to TRBD2. Germline lookup yields CDR1 SNHLY and CDR2 FYNNEI. The V gene end was trimmed by 6 bases and the J gene end by 4 bases; junction bases not matched to a gene: 6. This CDR3 has 15 residues. As DNA, the CDR3 is TGTGCCAGCAGAGATAGCGGGGGGGCCGCAGATACGCAGTATTTT. It encodes CASRDSGGAADTQYF.

This chain connects TRBV20-1 to TRBJ1-2; the match to TRBD1 covers 11 bases. The CDR3 runs to 15 residues. With 2 bases clipped from V and 3 bases from J, the junction kept 5 bases outside the gene matches. The germline CDR1 and CDR2 sequences are DFQATT and SNEGSKA (reference sequence). CDR3 residues: CSARREGQGDYGYTF. The CDR3 DNA is TGCAGTGCTAGAAGGGAGGGACAGGGGGACTATGGCTACACCTTC.

As DNA, the CDR3 is TGCGCCAGCAGCCAAGATTCCCCCAAGACGGGAGCGGGCACAGATACGCAGTATTTT. Amino acids: CASSQDSPKTGAGTDTQYF. The rearrangement links TRBV4-3 to TRBJ2-3; D may be TRBD2 (6 bases). The CDR3 is made up of 19 amino acids. The V gene's germline CDR1 is LGHNA and CDR2 YSLEER. V was pared by 0 bases and J by 1 base, with 20 bases between.

This clonotype was picked up many times. The rearrangement uses TRBV12-3 or TRBV12-4 and TRBJ1-5, with D unclear. The CDR3 is 13 amino acids. The V end lost 8 bases, the J end lost 4 bases, and 12 bases lay between the germline ends. CDR3 coding DNA: TGTGCCAGCTCTAAGACGGCTAATCAGCCCCAGCATTTT. Translation: CASSKTANQPQHF.

The chain joins TRBV5-4 to TRBJ1-2, with 7 positions matching TRBD1. The CDR3 consists of 15 residues. V was clipped by 0 bases and J by 5 bases; unmatched bases: 7. Per germline, CDR1 SGHNT and CDR2 YYREEE (reference sequence). The CDR3 sequence: CASSLVSNRGYGYTF. The CDR3 bases are TGTGCCAGCAGCTTGGTTTCAAACAGGGGATATGGCTACACCTTC.

This clonotype was counted ten times or more. This chain connects TRBV14 to TRBJ1-5; D is uncertain. CDR1 is SGHDN, CDR2 FVKESK, per germline. The CDR3 has 15 residues. Trimming pared 3 bases from V and 9 bases from J, leaving 18 bases between. The CDR3 is CASSQSGRAITPQHF. The CDR3 coding sequence is TGTGCCAGCAGCCAGTCTGGACGGGCAATCACGCCCCAGCATTTT.

The chain combines TRBV7-9 with TRBJ1-5, with unresolved D. The CDR3 loop spans 15 amino acids. Between the trimmed V and J ends, which lost 5 bases and 3 bases, there was a span of 14 bases. Germline V gene lookup returns CDR1 SEHNR and CDR2 FQNEAQ (reference sequence). CDR3 sequence: CASSNSGTFNQPQHF. CDR3 DNA sequence: TGTGCCAGCAGCAACTCAGGTACCTTCAATCAGCCCCAGCATTTT.

This clonotype was counted many times. This chain connects TRBV20-1 to TRBJ1-2, with 7 bases that match TRBD1. Unmatched junction bases numbered 5, after V lost 6 bases and J lost 4 bases. Germline assignment: CDR1 DFQATT and CDR2 SNEGSKA (reference sequence). The CDR3 sequence is 12 residues long. The CDR3 spells CSATGDSYGYTF. The DNA for the CDR3 is TGCAGTGCAACAGGGGACAGCTATGGCTACACCTTC.

This clonotype has more than one count but fewer than ten. The gene calls are TRBV6-6 and TRBJ2-1; TRBD2 matches 11 bases. V gave up 7 bases and J gave up 7 bases; unmatched junction bases: 9. Germline assignment: CDR1 MNHNY and CDR2 SVGAGI (reference sequence). CDR3 length equals 15 residues. This CDR3 is CASTVLAGGPNEQFF. The CDR3 DNA is TGTGCCAGCACCGTATTAGCGGGGGGGCCTAATGAGCAGTTCTTC.

This clonotype was seen ten or more times. V is TRBV10-3 and J is TRBJ1-6; TRBD1 matches at 10 bases. V shed 8 bases and J 9 bases; nucleotides not matched to a gene: 4. The germline V gene has CDR1 ENHRY and CDR2 SYGVKD. The CDR3 runs 13 residues. The DNA for the CDR3 is TGTGCCATCGGGACAGGGGAGGCTTCACCCCTCCACTTT. Protein product: CAIGTGEASPLHF.

This clonotype was seen many times. The rearrangement links TRBV18 to TRBJ1-1; D remains ambiguous. Germline V gene sequence: CDR1 KGHSH, CDR2 LQKENI. The CDR3 runs 15 residues. Trimming left V 0 bases short and J 0 bases short, with 8 bases between. This chain's CDR3 is CASSPPAVLNTEAFF. In DNA, the CDR3 is TGTGCCAGCTCACCACCAGCCGTTCTGAACACTGAAGCTTTCTTT.

The table lists this clonotype with many counts. The gene calls are TRBV12-3 or TRBV12-4 and TRBJ2-1; 9 nucleotides align to TRBD1. The CDR3 is 19 amino acids. Trimming removed 3 bases from V and 4 bases from J; junction bases left unmatched: 16. CDR3 protein: CASSFFVWGTGTGYNEQFF. For the CDR3, the DNA is TGTGCCAGCAGTTTTTTTGTATGGGGGACAGGGACCGGTTACAATGAGCAGTTCTTC.

This clonotype was counted many times. V usage is TRBV7-2 and J usage is TRBJ2-5, with D tentatively TRBD2 (6 bases). V was pared by 1 base and J by 1 base, with 16 bases between. Germline-derived CDR1 and CDR2 are SGHTA and FQGNSA. CDR3 length: 17 residues. The CDR3 reads CASSLGIPGSGQETQYF. CDR3 coding DNA: TGTGCCAGCAGCTTAGGTATTCCGGGTAGCGGCCAAGAGACCCAGTACTTC.

A few counts support this clonotype. The CDR3, as DNA: TGTGCCAGCAGACTAGCGGGAGGAGATACGCAGTATTTT. It is translated as CASRLAGGDTQYF. V and J are TRBV6-5 and TRBJ2-3; 12 bases match TRBD2. The CDR3 sequence is 13 residues long. Germline CDR1 is MNHEY and CDR2 is SVGAGI. V trimming: 6 bases; J trimming: 5 bases; junction bases outside the gene matches: 0.

This clonotype was detected only a few times. The gene calls are TRBV24-1 and TRBJ1-5; 7 bases align to TRBD1. Germline-derived CDR1 and CDR2 are KGHDR and SFDVKD. The CDR3 contains 15 residues. After removal of 5 bases from V and 5 bases from J, the junction contained 8 bases not matched to a gene. As DNA, the CDR3 is TGTGCCACCAGTGTCGGGACAGTGGGTGATCAGCCCCAGCATTTT. This translates into CATSVGTVGDQPQHF.

Here the CDR3 DNA reads TGCAGTGCTAGATTCGGGGAGCAGCCCCAGCATTTT. It yields the protein CSARFGEQPQHF. This sequence joins TRBV20-1 and TRBJ1-5; D unresolved. Looked up from germline, CDR1 is DFQATT and CDR2 is SNEGSKA (reference sequence). The CDR3 is 12 residues long. Trimming took off 2 bases at V and 7 bases at J, with 9 bases between the two ends.

This clonotype came up a few times. The chain uses TRBV6-1 and TRBJ1-1; 9 nucleotides match TRBD1. The germline gives CDR1 MNHNS, CDR2 SASEGT. V gave up 6 bases and J gave up 2 bases; unmatched junction bases: 7. This CDR3 spans 15 amino acids. In nucleotides, the CDR3 is TGTGCCAGCAGCGTCAACAGGGGGCTAAACACTGAAGCTTTCTTT. This translates into CASSVNRGLNTEAFF.

The chain combines TRBV2 with TRBJ2-1, with 10 nucleotides matching TRBD2. J lost 10 bases, V lost 11 bases, and 8 bases had no gene match. Germline V gene sequence: CDR1 SNHLY, CDR2 FYNNEI. The CDR3 covers 12 residues. The chain's CDR3 is CAGALLAGEQFF. CDR3 nucleotides: TGTGCCGGGGCCTTACTAGCGGGGGAGCAGTTCTTC.